One sample yielded the 13 T cell receptor beta chains listed below, sequenced in a study of T-cell reconstitution after alpha-beta-depleted transplantation in children. Unique molecular identifiers tagged the TCRbeta library. Each CDR3 protein is one row after TCRdb ran MiXCR on the PCR reads. This table holds approximately 500,000 distinct CDR3 sequences, 8% to 11% found once. The starting material was PBMCs, obtained before TCRalphabeta/CD19-depleted stem cell transplant. These receptors all come from a child aged 2-15 years with inherited bone marrow failure, due to receive a stem cell transplant.

This clonotype was detected many times. The rearrangement links TRBV7-9 to TRBJ2-2; 7 nucleotides align to TRBD1. V lost 0 bases and J lost 4; bases outside the gene matches: 5. Germline CDR1 reads SEHNR; CDR2 reads FQNEAQ (reference sequence). This CDR3 has 16 amino acids. The CDR3 DNA sequence: TGTGCCAGCAGCTTAGCTCCGACAGGGACCACCGGGGAGCTGTTTTTT. It yields the protein CASSLAPTGTTGELFF.

This clonotype was found a few times. The gene calls are TRBV20-1 and TRBJ2-2, with D perhaps assigned TRBD1 or TRBD2 (6 bases each). V was trimmed by 1 base and J by 1 base, leaving 13 bases between them. CDR3 size: 16 residues. CDR1 is DFQATT and CDR2 is SNEGSKA in the germline V gene (reference sequence). CDR3: CSARVGGQRNTGELFF. The CDR3 coding sequence is TGCAGTGCTAGAGTAGGGGGGCAGAGGAACACCGGGGAGCTGTTTTTT.

This clonotype has at least ten counts. The V gene is TRBV29-1, the J gene TRBJ2-5; the D gene could be TRBD1 or TRBD2 (5 bases each). The V end was cut by 3 bases, the J end by 5 bases, with 13 bases between. CDR3 size: 13 residues. CDR1 and CDR2 from the germline V gene are SQVTM and ANQGSEA. The CDR3 DNA reads as TGCAGCGTTGATGGGGGAATTGGGGAGACCCAGTACTTC. It encodes CSVDGGIGETQYF.

Remarks on this clonotype: Just one base apart from a much larger clone, this may be a read error. This chain connects TRBV20-1 to TRBJ2-1, with a possible D match to TRBD1 (6 bases). From germline, CDR1 is DFQATT and CDR2 SNEGSKA (reference sequence). The CDR3 loop spans 15 amino acids. Trimming left V 2 bases short and J 9 bases short, with 20 bases between. Here the CDR3 reads CSARNRTDAAAEQFF. CDR3 bases: TGCAGTGCTAGAAATCGGACAGATGCGGCGGCTGAGCAGTTCTTC.

This clonotype was seen only once. A much larger clone differs by one base, so this may be a read error. The rearrangement uses TRBV9 and TRBJ1-4, with D maybe TRBD1 (6 bases). Germline CDR1 reads SGDLS; CDR2 reads YYNGEE. CDR3 length: 18 residues. In DNA, the CDR3 is TGTGCCAGCAGCGTAGGAGTCTCGCTCAGCGGAAGGGGGGAAAGACTGTTTTTT. Translation gives CASSVGVSLSGRGERLFF.

This clonotype was recorded at least ten times. The chain employs TRBV7-9 and TRBJ2-5, with 10 nucleotides matching TRBD2. Per the germline V gene, CDR1 is SEHNR and CDR2 is FQNEAQ (reference sequence). CDR3 length equals 15 residues. J lost 2 bases, V lost 8 bases, and 8 bases had no gene match. For the CDR3, the DNA is TGTGCCAGCCTTAGGACTAGCGGCTATCAAGAGACCCAGTACTTC. It specifies CASLRTSGYQETQYF.

This clonotype was seen only a few times. The V call is TRBV2, the J call TRBJ2-3, with D tentatively TRBD2 (5 bases). The germline V gene has CDR1 SNHLY and CDR2 FYNNEI. The V and J ends lost 8 bases and 0 bases respectively, with 15 bases between them. The CDR3 is 15 amino acids. Written as DNA, the CDR3 is TGTGCCAGCGGAATCGGGGTTACTAGCACAGATACGCAGTATTTT. This gives the protein CASGIGVTSTDTQYF. Based on the CDR3 plus reference TRBV2 and TRBJ2-3, the full variable domain is EPEVTQTPSHQVTQMGQEVILRCVPISNHLYFYWYRQILGQKVEFLVSFYNNEISEKSEIFDDQFSVERPDGSNFTLKIRSTKLEDSAMYFCASGIGVTSTDTQYFGPGTRLTVL.

This clonotype was detected ten times or more. The chain carries TRBV5-1 and TRBJ2-2, with a tentative D call TRBD1 (5 bases). Trimming took off 3 bases at V and 6 bases at J, with 15 bases between the two ends. The germline V gene encodes CDR1 SGHRS and CDR2 YFSETQ. The length of the CDR3 is 15 residues. CDR3 in amino acids: CASSWTPPDSGELFF. DNA for the CDR3: TGCGCCAGCAGCTGGACACCCCCCGACTCCGGGGAGCTGTTTTTT. The full variable domain, with the rest looked up from reference TRBV5-1 and TRBJ2-2, is KAGVTQTPRYLIKTRGQQVTLSCSPISGHRSVSWYQQTPGQGLQFLFEYFSETQRNKGNFPGRFSGRQFSNSRSEMNVSTLELGDSALYLCASSWTPPDSGELFFGEGSRLTVL.

The rearrangement uses TRBV12-3 or TRBV12-4 and TRBJ1-1; unclear D gene. V gave up 8 bases and J gave up 5 bases, with 30 bases separating them. The CDR3 loop spans 18 amino acids. The CDR3 is CASCPPVWVVTGWTEAFF. The DNA of the CDR3 is TGTGCCAGCTGTCCCCCGGTTTGGGTCGTCACTGGATGGACTGAAGCTTTCTTT.

In the case of this clonotype: Possible read error: a much larger clone is one base away. The rearrangement uses TRBV27 and TRBJ2-3; D is unclear. This CDR3 contains 13 residues. Per the germline V gene, CDR1 is MNHEY and CDR2 is SMNVEV (reference sequence). CDR3 loop: CASSLLLPDAQYF. CDR3 bases: TGTGCCAGCAGTTTATTACTCCCAGATGCGCAGTATTTT.

On this clonotype itself: A much larger clone is a single base away; this may be a read error. This chain links TRBV29-1 with TRBJ2-5, with 7 bases identical to TRBD1. This CDR3 comprises 13 residues. Per the germline V gene, CDR1 is SQVTM and CDR2 is ANQGSEA. V was clipped by 6 bases and J by 7 bases; unmatched bases: 11. This CDR3 is CSVFTGEAVTQYF. The CDR3 DNA is TGCAGCGTATTTACAGGGGAAGCGGTGACCCAGTACTTC.

This clonotype was found many times. The chain couples TRBV20-1 to TRBJ2-1, with 10 nucleotides matching TRBD2. The CDR3 loop spans 15 amino acids. V lost 6 bases to trimming and J lost 2 bases; unmatched junction nucleotides: 7. Germline V lookup: CDR1 DFQATT, CDR2 SNEGSKA (reference sequence). CDR3 DNA sequence: TGCAGTGCCCCGTCGAGCGGGAGGGCCTACAATGAGCAGTTCTTC. Translated, it gives CSAPSSGRAYNEQFF.

This clonotype was seen repeatedly, ten times or more. This sequence joins TRBV6-1 and TRBJ2-1; tentative D call: TRBD2 (5 bases). This CDR3 has 14 residues. CDR1 and CDR2 (germline): MNHNS, SASEGT. Trimming removed 7 bases from V and 0 bases from J, with 10 bases in between. The CDR3: CASKERSSYNEQFF. The CDR3 DNA follows: TGTGCCAGCAAGGAGCGGAGCTCCTACAATGAGCAGTTCTTC.